This entry lists 19 T cell receptor beta chains sequenced from one sample in a study of blood T cell dynamics during melanoma immunotherapy. Time point noted: pre-treatment baseline. TCRdb keeps only in-frame clones here, not all; method: immunoSEQ multiplex PCR. The sample contains about 22,000 clones, 89% of which appear only once. Specimen: blood, collected from a patient treated with checkpoint blockade. The receptors derive from a human donor with melanoma.

This clone turned up a few times. This chain connects TRBV7-6 to TRBJ1-5, with D hard to call. CDR3 length: 14 residues. CDR1 SGHVS and CDR2 FNYEAQ come from the germline V gene. Between the trimmed V and J ends, which lost 5 bases and 0 bases, there was a span of 8 bases. The chain's CDR3 is CASSDSNSNQPQHF. In DNA, the CDR3 is TGTGCCAGCAGCGATTCGAATAGCAATCAGCCCCAGCATTTT.

The V gene is TRBV7-8, the J gene TRBJ2-7, with 10 bases lining up with TRBD2. The junction had 11 bases not matched to a gene; V was cut back by 1 base and J by 5 bases. CDR1 and CDR2 (germline): SGHVS, FQNEAQ. This CDR3 region has 17 residues. In DNA, the CDR3 is TGTGCCAGCAGCTTAGTGAGGGCTAGCGGGAGAGCCAACGAGCAGTACTTC. Residues: CASSLVRASGRANEQYF.

CDR3 sequence: CASNSVPNTEAFF. Written as DNA, the CDR3 is TGTGCCAGTAATTCGGTTCCGAACACTGAAGCTTTCTTT. The chain combines TRBV19 with TRBJ1-1; D remains ambiguous. Germline CDR1 is LNHDA and CDR2 is SQIVND (reference sequence). This CDR3 comprises 13 residues. Trimming shortened V by 7 bases and J by 1 base, and 10 bases separated the two germline ends.

The V gene is TRBV28, the J gene TRBJ2-1, with no clear D. Between the trimmed V and J ends, which lost 6 bases and 6 bases, there was a span of 15 bases. The CDR3 totals 14 residues. Germline V lookup: CDR1 MDHEN, CDR2 SYDVKM. The chain's CDR3 is CASRPPSVGNEQFF. The CDR3, as DNA: TGTGCCAGCAGGCCCCCCAGCGTCGGCAATGAGCAGTTCTTC.

The rearrangement links TRBV5-6 to TRBJ1-2, with a weak D call TRBD1 (5 bases). With 0 bases removed from V and 5 bases from J, the gap between germline ends came to 11 bases. Germline CDR1 reads SGHDT; CDR2 reads YYEEEE. This CDR3 comprises 14 residues. The CDR3 DNA reads as TGTGCCAGCAGCTTGGGGGACGTTCGTTATGGCTACACCTTC. This gives the protein CASSLGDVRYGYTF.

The genes are TRBV5-1 and TRBJ1-5, with 7 bases aligning to TRBD1. Germline V gene sequence: CDR1 SGHRS, CDR2 YFSETQ. This CDR3 comprises 15 residues. J was trimmed by 5 bases and V by 4 bases; bases with no gene match: 9. The CDR3 DNA is TGCGCCAGCAGCCCCAGGGGGGCAAAAGATCAGCCCCAGCATTTT. This translates into CASSPRGAKDQPQHF. Complete variable domain (other parts from reference TRBV5-1 and TRBJ1-5): KAGVTQTPRYLIKTRGQQVTLSCSPISGHRSVSWYQQTPGQGLQFLFEYFSETQRNKGNFPGRFSGRQFSNSRSEMNVSTLELGDSALYLCASSPRGAKDQPQHFGDGTRLSIL.

Only a few counts were recorded for this clone. V gene TRBV18 combines with J gene TRBJ2-2; no definite D call. This CDR3 contains 14 residues. The V gene lost 4 bases and the J gene lost 5 bases, with 11 bases spanning the gap. Germline V gives CDR1 KGHSH, CDR2 LQKENI. This CDR3 is CASSRYADTGELFF. In nucleotides, the CDR3 is TGTGCCAGCTCACGATACGCGGATACCGGGGAGCTGTTTTTT.

This sequence joins TRBV7-9 and TRBJ1-4; TRBD1 matches at 8 bases. With V trimmed by 4 bases and J by 0 bases, 7 bases remained unmatched. The length of the CDR3 is 17 residues. Germline CDR1 reads SEHNR; CDR2 reads FQNEAQ (reference sequence). The CDR3 loop is CASSSGTGTTTNEKLFF. DNA for the CDR3: TGTGCCAGCAGCTCAGGGACAGGCACCACAACTAATGAAAAACTGTTTTTT.

The CDR3, as DNA: TGTGCTAGTGGTTTGGTACTAGGGACAGCCACCTACGAGCAGTACTTC. It specifies CASGLVLGTATYEQYF. V gene TRBV12-5 combines with J gene TRBJ2-7, with 7 nucleotides matching TRBD1. CDR1 is LGHNT and CDR2 is FRNRAP in the germline V gene. J gave up 2 bases and V 0 bases, and 7 bases lay outside the gene matches. This CDR3 contains 16 residues. The full variable domain, its missing parts supplied by reference TRBV12-5 and TRBJ2-7, is DARVTQTPRHKVTEMGQEVTMRCQPILGHNTVFWYRQTMMQGLELLAYFRNRAPLDDSGMPKDRFSAEMPDATLATLKIQPSEPRDSAVYFCASGLVLGTATYEQYFGPGTRLTVT.

This clone was seen once. The chain employs TRBV6-1 and TRBJ2-7; TRBD1 aligns across 7 bases. V shed 3 bases, J shed 5 bases, and the junction held 7 bases outside the gene matches. This CDR3 has 14 amino acids. From germline, CDR1 is MNHNS and CDR2 SASEGT. For the CDR3, the DNA is TGTGCCAGCAGTGATGGGGCGACAGGGAACGAGCAGTACTTC. Protein sequence: CASSDGATGNEQYF.

The V gene is TRBV7-8, the J gene TRBJ2-7; no firm D call. Germline V gene sequence: CDR1 SGHVS, CDR2 FQNEAQ. The CDR3 loop spans 15 amino acids. Trimming shortened V by 5 bases and J by 3 bases, and 17 bases separated the two germline ends. CDR3: CASSPLLRTYYEQYF. CDR3 nucleotides: TGTGCCAGCAGCCCTCTCCTTCGCACGTACTACGAGCAGTACTTC.

The chain uses TRBV27 and TRBJ2-2; 13 nucleotides line up with TRBD2. With 10 bases clipped from V and 8 bases from J, the junction kept 10 bases outside the gene matches. Looked up from germline, CDR1 is MNHEY and CDR2 is SMNVEV (reference sequence). The CDR3 sequence is 15 residues long. As DNA, the CDR3 is TGTGCCACCGTAGGACTAGCGGGAGCGTCGGGGGAGCTGTTTTTT. Its protein product is CATVGLAGASGELFF.

This sequence joins TRBV7-8 and TRBJ1-3; D is uncertain. V lost 5 bases to trimming and J lost 8 bases, with 13 bases between them. Germline V gene sequence: CDR1 SGHVS, CDR2 FQNEAQ. CDR3 size: 13 residues. The CDR3 bases are TGTGCCAGCAGCAACGGACTAGGCTACACCATATATTTT. Its translation: CASSNGLGYTIYF.

The V gene is TRBV6-6, the J gene TRBJ1-4; no definite D call. The CDR3 has 11 amino acids. V gave up 6 bases and J gave up 4 bases, with 3 bases separating them. In germline, CDR1 is MNHNY, CDR2 SVGAGI (reference sequence). This chain's CDR3 is CASRGNEKLFF. CDR3 sequence (DNA): TGTGCCAGCAGGGGTAATGAAAAACTGTTTTTT.

This clone was counted a single time. The chain has TRBV6-5 and TRBJ2-3; 7 bases line up with TRBD2. Trimming cost V 3 bases and J 6 bases; bases outside gene matches: 6. The CDR3 runs to 14 residues. Germline CDR1 is MNHEY and CDR2 is SVGAGI. In DNA, the CDR3 is TGTGCCAGCAGTTATAAGATCGGGGGGGATACGCAGTATTTT. Its translation: CASSYKIGGDTQYF.

The chain recombines TRBV6-1 with TRBJ1-2; the D is unclear. Germline CDR1 and CDR2: MNHNS and SASEGT. V was clipped by 11 bases and J by 4 bases, with 14 bases between them. This CDR3 region has 12 residues. The CDR3 here is CAGTDRVYGYTF. In nucleotides, the CDR3 is TGTGCCGGCACAGACCGAGTCTATGGCTACACCTTC.

The rearrangement joins TRBV7-3 to TRBJ1-2; perhaps TRBD1 as D (6 bases). Germline CDR1 and CDR2: SGHTA and FQGTGA. Trimming took 5 bases from V and 7 from J, leaving 17 bases between them. There are 14 residues in the CDR3. DNA for the CDR3: TGTGCCAGCAGCCCCAGCCCAGGGGTCTCTGGCTACACCTTC. Its protein is CASSPSPGVSGYTF.

This clone was counted once. V and J are TRBV19 and TRBJ1-1; D ambiguous. V lost 5 bases and J 2 bases, leaving 12 bases between the germline ends. The CDR3 is made up of 14 amino acids. CDR1 and CDR2 (germline): LNHDA, SQIVND (reference sequence). CDR3 coding DNA: TGTGCCAGTAGTCTCTACACTAAAAACACTGAAGCTTTCTTT. It encodes CASSLYTKNTEAFF.

The chain is built from TRBV19 and TRBJ2-3, with D perhaps TRBD2 (6 bases). The germline CDR1 and CDR2 sequences are LNHDA and SQIVND (reference sequence). The V and J ends lost 0 bases and 0 bases respectively, with 13 bases between them. The CDR3 has 17 amino acids. CDR3 region: CASSIDPSGLSTDTQYF. The CDR3 region has the DNA TGTGCCAGTAGTATAGATCCGTCCGGACTAAGCACAGATACGCAGTATTTT.